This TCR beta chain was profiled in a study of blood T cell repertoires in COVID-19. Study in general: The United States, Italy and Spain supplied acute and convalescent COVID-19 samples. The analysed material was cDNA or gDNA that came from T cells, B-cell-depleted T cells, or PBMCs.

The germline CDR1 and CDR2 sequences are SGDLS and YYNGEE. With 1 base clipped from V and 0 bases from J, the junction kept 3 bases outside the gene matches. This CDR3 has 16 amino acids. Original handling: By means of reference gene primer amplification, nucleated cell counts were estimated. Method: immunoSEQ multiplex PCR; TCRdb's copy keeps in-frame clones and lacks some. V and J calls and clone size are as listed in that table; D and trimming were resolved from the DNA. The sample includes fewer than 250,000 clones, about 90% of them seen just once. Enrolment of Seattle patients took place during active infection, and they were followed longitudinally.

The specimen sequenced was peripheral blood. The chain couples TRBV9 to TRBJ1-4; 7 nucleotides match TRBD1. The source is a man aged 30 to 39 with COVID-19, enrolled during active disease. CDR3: CASSVSQGPTNEKLFF. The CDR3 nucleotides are TGTGCCAGCAGCGTATCACAGGGGCCAACTAATGAAAAACTGTTTTTT. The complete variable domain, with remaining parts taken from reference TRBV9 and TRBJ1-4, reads DSGVTQTPKHLITATGQRVTLRCSPRSGDLSVYWYQQSLDQGLQFLIQYYNGEERAKGNILERFSAQQFPDLHSELNLSSLELGDSALYFCASSVSQGPTNEKLFFGSGTQLSVL.